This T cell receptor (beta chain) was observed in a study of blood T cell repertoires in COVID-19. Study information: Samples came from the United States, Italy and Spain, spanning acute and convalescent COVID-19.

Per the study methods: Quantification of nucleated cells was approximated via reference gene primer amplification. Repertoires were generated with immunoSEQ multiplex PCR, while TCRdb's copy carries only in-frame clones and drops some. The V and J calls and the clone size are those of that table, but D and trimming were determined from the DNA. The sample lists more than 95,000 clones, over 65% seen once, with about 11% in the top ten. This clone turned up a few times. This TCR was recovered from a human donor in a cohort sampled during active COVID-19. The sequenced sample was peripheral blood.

The CDR3 is CASGNGGSSYEQYF. For the CDR3, the DNA is TGTGCCAGCGGGAACGGGGGGAGCTCCTACGAGCAGTACTTC. This chain joins TRBV7-2 and TRBJ2-7; 7 nucleotides align to TRBD2. V was pared by 8 bases and J by 0 bases, with 7 bases of the junction left unmatched. CDR1 and CDR2 (germline): SGHTA, FQGNSA. The CDR3 is 14 residues long.